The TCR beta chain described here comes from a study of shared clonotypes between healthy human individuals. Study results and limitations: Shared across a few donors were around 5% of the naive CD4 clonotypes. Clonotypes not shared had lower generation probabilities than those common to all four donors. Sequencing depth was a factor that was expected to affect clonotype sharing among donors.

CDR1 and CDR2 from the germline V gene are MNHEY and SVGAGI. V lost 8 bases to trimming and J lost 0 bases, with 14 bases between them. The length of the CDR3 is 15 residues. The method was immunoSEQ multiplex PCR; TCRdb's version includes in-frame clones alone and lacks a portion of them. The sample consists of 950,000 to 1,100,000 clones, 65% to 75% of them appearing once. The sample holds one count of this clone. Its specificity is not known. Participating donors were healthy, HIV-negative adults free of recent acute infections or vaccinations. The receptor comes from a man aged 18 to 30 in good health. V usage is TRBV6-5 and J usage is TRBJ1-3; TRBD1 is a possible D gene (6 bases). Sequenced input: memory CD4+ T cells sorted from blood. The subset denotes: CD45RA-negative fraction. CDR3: CASARDKHSGNTIYF. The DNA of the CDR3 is TGTGCCAGCGCCCGGGACAAACACTCTGGAAACACCATATATTTT.